This paragraph covers one T cell receptor (beta chain) sequence. Its antigen is unknown. Each gene name is a mouse one. Read sequence stops 1 residue before the CDR3 end, and the germline J gene provides the missing end. Profiling relied on immunoSEQ multiplex PCR, and the TCRdb table lists in-frame clones only, not all of them. The top ten clones hold around 0.52% of a sample with around 51,000 clones, over 70% of them seen once. Germline V gene lookup returns CDR1 GFQATS and CDR2 STVNSAI. This CDR3 is 12 amino acids long. Deletions cut 3 bases from V and 4 bases from J, with 8 bases between. This sample was taken from a study of tissue T cells after allogeneic stem cell transplantation. Findings of the study overall: Motif-based clustering found tissue-specific repertoire signatures shared across patients, though few clones were shared.

The receptor comes from a pool of C57BL/6 mice in good health. The sequenced sample consisted of sorted cells pooled from one or two spleens. The chain employs TRBV20 and TRBJ2-4, with D possibly being TRBD1 (6 bases). The CDR3 is CGASRTENTLYF. The part of the CDR3 DNA that was read is TGTGGTGCTAGCCGGACAGAAAACACCTTGTAC.